This T cell receptor beta chain emerged from a study of blood T cell repertoires in COVID-19. Study overall: T cells, B-cell-depleted T cells, or PBMCs supplied cDNA or gDNA.

The V segment lost 6 bases and the J segment 2 bases; nucleotides outside the gene matches: 9. CDR1 is SNHLY and CDR2 is FYNNEI in the germline V gene. The CDR3 runs 15 residues. In the source study's methods: Reference gene primer amplification gave estimated nucleated cell counts. Clones were sequenced by immunoSEQ multiplex PCR, and TCRdb holds only the in-frame ones, with some missing. That table supplies the V and J calls and clone size; D and trimming were determined from the DNA. Of roughly 14,000 clones listed, less than 95% are singletons. The specimen was peripheral blood. This clonotype originated in a human donor in a cohort sampled during active COVID-19. This chain connects TRBV2 to TRBJ1-2; 7 nucleotides match TRBD1. The CDR3 sequence is CASSAQGVINYGYTF. In nucleotides, the CDR3 is TGTGCCAGCAGCGCCCAGGGGGTTATAAACTATGGCTACACCTTC. The whole variable domain, remainder taken from reference TRBV2 and TRBJ1-2, is EPEVTQTPSHQVTQMGQEVILRCVPISNHLYFYWYRQILGQKVEFLVSFYNNEISEKSEIFDDQFSVERPDGSNFTLKIRSTKLEDSAMYFCASSAQGVINYGYTFGSGTRLTVV.